This T cell receptor (beta chain) was sequenced in a study of cytomegalovirus exposure and HLA in healthy donors. Whole-study findings and limits: It was reported that the classifier diagnosed cytomegalovirus status with high specificity and sensitivity in both the original and validation cohorts. Serostatus for CMV was the only available immune exposure information. Later work found most CMV-associated TCR beta chains apparently HLA-restricted.

Concerning this clone: Its antigen is unidentified.

In germline, CDR1 is MNHEY, CDR2 SMNVEV (reference sequence). This CDR3 has 13 amino acids. Trimming removed 2 bases at V and 14 bases at J, with 13 bases between. This PCR relied on a set of 60 Vbeta primers and 13 Jbeta primers. Original processing notes: In a later analysis, some 80 million unique TCR beta chains included roughly 11 million shared by two or more donors. Only in-frame clones appear in the TCRdb table, and some are missing; sequencing was by immunoSEQ multiplex PCR. From that table come the V and J calls and clone size; the DNA was used to work out D and trimming. This sample yields just under 80,000 clones, of which roughly 78% are seen a single time; around 4.2% belongs to the top ten.

The TCR was taken from a man aged 40-50 years in good health and CMV-seronegative. The sample taken for sequencing was PBMCs. The chain has TRBV27 and TRBJ1-6; D may be TRBD1 (5 bases). Here the CDR3 DNA reads TGTGCCAGCAGTTTAGTGGGGCGAGCCTCCCTCCACTTT. Translation gives CASSLVGRASLHF.